This T cell receptor (beta chain) came from a study of blood T cell repertoires in COVID-19. Study-level information: The origin of the acute and convalescent COVID-19 samples was the United States, Italy and Spain.

The CDR3 length is 13 residues. Trimming removed 7 bases at V and 1 base at J, with 10 bases between. In the authors' methods: Reference gene primers were amplified, and this amplification served to estimate nucleated cell counts. Using immunoSEQ multiplex PCR, the repertoire was profiled, and TCRdb retains in-frame clones only, with some absent. The D gene and trimming were derived from the DNA, and the V and J assignments and clone size from that table. This sample has 300,000 to 450,000 clones, with 81% found just once. The sample consisted of peripheral blood. V and J are TRBV12-3 or TRBV12-4 and TRBJ1-1; a possible D gene is TRBD1 (6 bases). The clonotype comes from a human donor with acute or convalescent COVID-19. The donor label of this sample is uncertain. The CDR3 DNA reads as TGTGCCAGCATCAAGGACAGGAACACTGAAGCTTTCTTT. Translated, it gives CASIKDRNTEAFF.